This is a list of T cell receptor beta chains from one sample in a study of CD8 T cells in Susac syndrome. One entry per CDR3 protein results from TCRdb running MiXCR on the immunoSEQ multiplex PCR reads. The repertoire has more than 100,000 distinct CDR3 sequences, around 86% of them found once; the top ten carry approximately 0.51%. The sample taken for sequencing was CD8+ T cells from PBMCs. The receptor source for this set is a human donor with multiple sclerosis. The CDR3 runs from the conserved cysteine through the conserved F or W. Each record gives: J gene, V gene, D gene, CDR3 protein. D genes are given only for firm matches.

j_gene: TRBJ1-2
v_gene: TRBV30
d_gene: -
CDR3aa: CAWSVRGDGYTF

j_gene: TRBJ2-2
v_gene: TRBV19
d_gene: -
CDR3aa: CASSMRHFSNTGELFF

j_gene: TRBJ2-7
v_gene: TRBV5-1
d_gene: -
CDR3aa: CASSLVWDGTYEQYF

j_gene: TRBJ1-1
v_gene: TRBV5-1
d_gene: TRBD1
CDR3aa: CASSGSGQLEAFF

j_gene: TRBJ2-2
v_gene: TRBV2
d_gene: TRBD2
CDR3aa: CASSESGGAVGELFF

j_gene: TRBJ1-1
v_gene: TRBV20-1
d_gene: TRBD1
CDR3aa: CSAWTGGPNDSEAFF

j_gene: TRBJ2-7
v_gene: TRBV12-3/TRBV12-4
d_gene: TRBD1
CDR3aa: CASSPSGKGGNYEQYF

j_gene: TRBJ1-1
v_gene: TRBV6-6
d_gene: -
CDR3aa: CASSYGGLEAFF

j_gene: TRBJ2-7
v_gene: TRBV27
d_gene: -
CDR3aa: CASSLQGASYEQYF

j_gene: TRBJ2-3
v_gene: TRBV18
d_gene: -
CDR3aa: CASSPVGGTDTQYF

j_gene: TRBJ1-5
v_gene: TRBV12-3/TRBV12-4
d_gene: -
CDR3aa: CASSLGSYSNQPQHF

j_gene: TRBJ2-5
v_gene: TRBV27
d_gene: -
CDR3aa: CASSSQGFLETQYF

j_gene: TRBJ2-7
v_gene: TRBV7-9
d_gene: TRBD1
CDR3aa: CASSPRGINEQYF

j_gene: TRBJ1-1
v_gene: TRBV5-1
d_gene: TRBD1
CDR3aa: CASSFYGTIRGLNTEAFF

j_gene: TRBJ2-1
v_gene: TRBV7-9
d_gene: TRBD2
CDR3aa: CASSLTRTSGRAYEQFF

j_gene: TRBJ2-1
v_gene: TRBV12-3/TRBV12-4
d_gene: -
CDR3aa: CASMGEVNEQFF

j_gene: TRBJ2-3
v_gene: TRBV5-1
d_gene: -
CDR3aa: CASSWRVEKGPDTQYF

j_gene: TRBJ2-7
v_gene: TRBV27
d_gene: -
CDR3aa: CASSVEGGTYEQYF

j_gene: TRBJ2-5
v_gene: TRBV5-6
d_gene: TRBD1
CDR3aa: CASSSGTGWETQYF

j_gene: TRBJ2-5
v_gene: TRBV4-1
d_gene: -
CDR3aa: CASAFNAAGGQETQYF

j_gene: TRBJ1-2
v_gene: TRBV19
d_gene: -
CDR3aa: CASSIGRQDLYGYTF

j_gene: TRBJ1-3
v_gene: TRBV12-3/TRBV12-4
d_gene: TRBD1
CDR3aa: CASRPSRDREGNTIYF

j_gene: TRBJ2-2
v_gene: TRBV6-5
d_gene: -
CDR3aa: CASIDGPNTGELFF

j_gene: TRBJ2-1
v_gene: TRBV20-1
d_gene: TRBD2
CDR3aa: CSAFSGYSYNEQFF

j_gene: TRBJ2-1
v_gene: TRBV19
d_gene: TRBD1
CDR3aa: CASSMIQGRYNEQFF

j_gene: TRBJ2-2
v_gene: TRBV4-3
d_gene: -
CDR3aa: CASSVIANTGELFF

j_gene: TRBJ1-1
v_gene: TRBV4-1
d_gene: -
CDR3aa: CASSQDGVTEAFF

j_gene: TRBJ1-1
v_gene: TRBV7-2
d_gene: TRBD1
CDR3aa: CASSHRTGWNTEAFF

j_gene: TRBJ2-1
v_gene: TRBV27
d_gene: -
CDR3aa: CASSPGTRGNEQFF

j_gene: TRBJ1-5
v_gene: TRBV9
d_gene: -
CDR3aa: CASSVVTPRGRGPTILGNQPQHF

j_gene: TRBJ1-1
v_gene: TRBV5-1
d_gene: -
CDR3aa: CASSLDLAVEAFF

j_gene: TRBJ2-3
v_gene: TRBV2
d_gene: -
CDR3aa: CASTTDPLLGDTQYF

j_gene: TRBJ1-2
v_gene: TRBV7-9
d_gene: TRBD1
CDR3aa: CASSDGTVIHYYGYTF

j_gene: TRBJ1-1
v_gene: TRBV27
d_gene: -
CDR3aa: CASSFMPNTEAFF

j_gene: TRBJ1-4
v_gene: TRBV12-3/TRBV12-4
d_gene: -
CDR3aa: CACREPRHEKLFF

j_gene: TRBJ2-3
v_gene: TRBV12-3/TRBV12-4
d_gene: -
CDR3aa: CASSPAYGGDTQYF

j_gene: TRBJ2-7
v_gene: TRBV15
d_gene: -
CDR3aa: CATSEGEIPLYEQYF

j_gene: TRBJ2-5
v_gene: TRBV7-9
d_gene: TRBD2
CDR3aa: CASSSIAGEGPETQYF

j_gene: TRBJ2-7
v_gene: TRBV12-3/TRBV12-4
d_gene: -
CDR3aa: CASSLASYEQYF

j_gene: TRBJ1-3
v_gene: TRBV6-5
d_gene: -
CDR3aa: CASSTGLRNTIYF

j_gene: TRBJ1-4
v_gene: TRBV5-1
d_gene: TRBD1
CDR3aa: CASSSGGDRGLFGKKLFF

j_gene: TRBJ2-1
v_gene: TRBV2
d_gene: TRBD1
CDR3aa: CASTDTTGVEQFF

j_gene: TRBJ1-5
v_gene: TRBV5-5
d_gene: -
CDR3aa: CASSLGGRTDQPQHF

j_gene: TRBJ1-5
v_gene: TRBV2
d_gene: -
CDR3aa: CASSDSDVRANQPQHF

j_gene: TRBJ1-1
v_gene: TRBV20-1
d_gene: -
CDR3aa: CSAIPGNTEAFF

j_gene: TRBJ2-1
v_gene: TRBV4-2
d_gene: -
CDR3aa: CATAGLADFNEQFF

j_gene: TRBJ2-4
v_gene: TRBV3-1
d_gene: -
CDR3aa: CASSQDVWDLAKNIQYF

j_gene: TRBJ1-1
v_gene: TRBV30
d_gene: TRBD1
CDR3aa: CAWDRGRNTEAFF

j_gene: TRBJ2-1
v_gene: TRBV7-9
d_gene: -
CDR3aa: CASSLATRQYNEQFF

j_gene: TRBJ2-1
v_gene: TRBV29-1
d_gene: -
CDR3aa: CSAGGGLASHNEQFF

j_gene: TRBJ1-2
v_gene: TRBV19
d_gene: TRBD1
CDR3aa: CASSIGQGQVYGYTF

j_gene: TRBJ2-7
v_gene: TRBV18
d_gene: -
CDR3aa: CASSPRGVTYEQYF

j_gene: TRBJ2-5
v_gene: TRBV20-1
d_gene: -
CDR3aa: CSARDGVARTQYF

j_gene: TRBJ2-7
v_gene: TRBV18
d_gene: -
CDR3aa: CASSPADWTPYEQYF

j_gene: TRBJ1-1
v_gene: TRBV4-1
d_gene: -
CDR3aa: CASSQDSFSEAFF

j_gene: TRBJ2-7
v_gene: TRBV28
d_gene: -
CDR3aa: CASSLSWGYSEQYF

j_gene: TRBJ1-2
v_gene: TRBV12-3/TRBV12-4
d_gene: TRBD1
CDR3aa: CASSFFGTAPMGYTF

j_gene: TRBJ2-2
v_gene: TRBV12-5
d_gene: -
CDR3aa: CASGLVLTNTGELFF

j_gene: TRBJ1-1
v_gene: TRBV30
d_gene: TRBD1
CDR3aa: CACHTTGEAFF